This TCR beta chain derives from a study of spatial heterogeneity in lung cancer. This clonotype has a handful of counts. All TCR cDNA molecules were individually tagged with a unique molecular identifier. Each CDR3 protein gets one entry after TCRdb re-called the 5' RACE reads with MiXCR. Of about 92,000 distinct CDR3 sequences in the sample, more than 10% were seen once. Germline CDR1 LNHDA, CDR2 SQIVND (reference sequence). The V gene lost 7 bases and the J gene lost 8 bases, with 11 bases spanning the gap. The CDR3 consists of 11 residues. Time point noted: sample taken at primary tumor resection. TCRs were sequenced from unsorted whole RNA of tumor, nontumor lung or PBMC. Donation came from over 60 patients with untreated early-stage non-small cell lung cancer.

This sample comprised PBMCs, obtained at surgery. This TCR derives from a male donor with early-stage non-small cell lung cancer. The rearrangement joins TRBV19 to TRBJ1-2; D gene unclear. The CDR3 bases are TGTGCCAGTAACCGCGAGGCGGGCTACACCTTC. Its translation: CASNREAGYTF.